These 15 T cell receptor beta chains share one sample of origin, sequenced in a study of blood T cell repertoires in COVID-19. TCRdb keeps only in-frame clones here, not all; method: immunoSEQ multiplex PCR. The table lists around 250,000 clones, roughly four fifths of them singletons. Sequencing was carried out using peripheral blood. Receptor source: a young man who had recovered from COVID-19.

The V and J genes are TRBV29-1 and TRBJ1-2; D uncertain. V shed 4 bases and J shed 4 bases, with 22 bases lying between them. The CDR3 is 16 amino acids. Germline loops: CDR1 SQVTM, CDR2 ANQGSEA. The CDR3 sequence: CSVGTPQTSNRYGYTF. Here the CDR3 DNA reads TGCAGCGTTGGAACCCCCCAGACATCGAACCGCTATGGCTACACCTTC.

The chain recombines TRBV11-2 with TRBJ1-1; D possibly corresponds to TRBD1 (6 bases). The CDR3 is 15 residues long. The V end lost 5 bases, the J end lost 4 bases, and 17 bases lay between the germline ends. Germline CDR1 SGHAT, CDR2 FQNNGV. The CDR3, as DNA: TGTGCCAGCAGCACCCGACAAGGGGGTCTCACTGAAGCTTTCTTT. This translates into CASSTRQGGLTEAFF. The whole variable domain, remainder taken from reference TRBV11-2 and TRBJ1-1, is EAGVAQSPRYKIIEKRQSVAFWCNPISGHATLYWYQQILGQGPKLLIQFQNNGVVDDSQLPKDRFSAERLKGVDSTLKIQPAKLEDSAVYLCASSTRQGGLTEAFFGQGTRLTVV.

The J gene is TRBJ1-2, the V gene TRBV3-1 (or the pseudogene TRBV3-2), with D hard to call. The V gene lost 6 bases and the J gene lost 8 bases, with 19 bases spanning the gap. There are 14 residues in the CDR3. Germline-derived CDR1 and CDR2 are LGHDT and YNNKEL (reference sequence). The CDR3 DNA sequence: TGTGCCAGCAGTCGCACGGACTTTTCCGGAGGCTACACCTTC. Its protein product is CASSRTDFSGGYTF.

The CDR3 loop reads CASSQDTGGTNEKLFF. The CDR3 nucleotides read TGCGCCAGCAGCCAAGATACGGGGGGCACTAATGAAAAACTGTTTTTT. This sequence joins TRBV4-1 and TRBJ1-4; D possibly corresponds to TRBD1 (6 bases). The V and J ends lost 0 bases and 2 bases respectively, with 10 bases between them. Germline V gene data show CDR1 as MGHRA and CDR2 as YSYEKL. The CDR3 contains 16 residues.

The chain joins TRBV7-8 to TRBJ1-4; 7 positions agree with TRBD1. Germline V CDR1 and CDR2: SGHVS, FQNEAQ. V lost 7 bases, J lost 0 bases, and 17 bases stayed unmatched. This CDR3 is built from 19 residues. DNA of the CDR3: TGTGCCAGCACCACACGGAGAGGGGGCCCCTCCCCAACTAATGAAAAACTGTTTTTT. As protein: CASTTRRGGPSPTNEKLFF.

V is TRBV4-1 and J is TRBJ1-3; D is undetermined. V was cut by 1 base and J by 4 bases, with 8 bases left in between. Germline CDR1 reads MGHRA; CDR2 reads YSYEKL. This CDR3 spans 14 amino acids. CDR3 sequence: CASSQASVGNTIYF. CDR3 nucleotide sequence: TGCGCCAGCAGCCAAGCCAGCGTGGGAAACACCATATATTTT.

The chain links TRBV28 to TRBJ2-1; 8 bases are shared with TRBD1. The CDR3 runs to 12 residues. V gave up 11 bases and J gave up 4 bases; unmatched junction bases: 4. The germline V gene encodes CDR1 MDHEN and CDR2 SYDVKM. CDR3 region: CASWDRYNEQFF. CDR3 in DNA: TGTGCCTCCTGGGACAGGTACAATGAGCAGTTCTTC.

The chain uses TRBV18 and TRBJ1-6, with D possibly matching TRBD1 (5 bases). Germline-derived CDR1 and CDR2 are KGHSH and LQKENI. This CDR3 is 14 amino acids long. Between the trimmed V and J ends, which lost 6 bases and 9 bases, there was a span of 15 bases. The CDR3 DNA sequence: TGTGCCAGCTCGCCTGGACAAGGGTTTTCACCCCTCCACTTT. It specifies CASSPGQGFSPLHF.

The chain combines TRBV5-1 with TRBJ1-2, with TRBD1 identical over 10 bases. Germline assignment: CDR1 SGHRS and CDR2 YFSETQ. This CDR3 region has 15 residues. Trimming took 3 bases from V and 3 from J; bases not matched to a gene: 5. CDR3 loop: CASSSPDRGDYGYTF. Written as DNA, the CDR3 is TGCGCCAGCAGCTCACCGGACAGGGGGGACTATGGCTACACCTTC.

J is TRBJ2-7 and V is TRBV5-1, with 9 bases that match TRBD1. The germline CDR1 and CDR2 sequences are SGHRS and YFSETQ. The CDR3 runs to 17 residues. Trimming took 0 bases from V and 3 from J; bases not matched to a gene: 10. This chain's CDR3 is CASSLVTGGAAHYEQYF. Written as DNA, the CDR3 is TGCGCCAGCAGCTTGGTTACAGGGGGCGCGGCGCACTACGAGCAGTACTTC. The full variable domain, its missing parts supplied by reference TRBV5-1 and TRBJ2-7, is KAGVTQTPRYLIKTRGQQVTLSCSPISGHRSVSWYQQTPGQGLQFLFEYFSETQRNKGNFPGRFSGRQFSNSRSEMNVSTLELGDSALYLCASSLVTGGAAHYEQYFGPGTRLTVT.

This sequence joins TRBV5-4 and TRBJ2-1; 8 bases fit TRBD2. V lost 2 bases, J lost 6 bases, and 7 bases stayed unmatched. The CDR3 runs to 15 residues. Germline assignment: CDR1 SGHNT and CDR2 YYREEE (reference sequence). The CDR3 DNA reads TGTGCCAGCAGCTTAGGGGCGGGGGGTTTCAATGAGCAGTTCTTC. It encodes CASSLGAGGFNEQFF. Drawing the rest from reference TRBV5-4 and TRBJ2-1, the complete variable domain is ETGVTQSPTHLIKTRGQQVTLRCSSQSGHNTVSWYQQALGQGPQFIFQYYREEENGRGNFPPRFSGLQFPNYSSELNVNALELDDSALYLCASSLGAGGFNEQFFGPGTRLTVL.

The chain carries TRBV6-5 and TRBJ1-1; 10 nucleotides match TRBD1. Germline assignment: CDR1 MNHEY and CDR2 SVGAGI. This CDR3 contains 15 residues. Trimming cost V 6 bases and J 5 bases; bases outside gene matches: 9. Written as DNA, the CDR3 is TGTGCCAGCAGAAAAACCGGGACAGGGGTAACTGAAGCTTTCTTT. It yields the protein CASRKTGTGVTEAFF.

In this sample, this clone turned up once. V is TRBV28 and J is TRBJ1-1, with TRBD1 as a possible D gene (5 bases). The CDR3 extends over 14 amino acids. Trimming took off 4 bases at V and 7 bases at J, with 16 bases between the two ends. Germline V gene data show CDR1 as MDHEN and CDR2 as SYDVKM. The chain's CDR3 is CASSSYNDSLEAFF. The CDR3 region has the DNA TGTGCCAGCAGTTCTTACAATGACAGCCTTGAAGCTTTCTTT. Drawing the rest from reference TRBV28 and TRBJ1-1, the complete variable domain is DVKVTQSSRYLVKRTGEKVFLECVQDMDHENMFWYRQDPGLGLRLIYFSYDVKMKEKGDIPEGYSVSREKKERFSLILESASTNQTSMYLCASSSYNDSLEAFFGQGTRLTVV.

The rearrangement joins TRBV24-1 to TRBJ2-5, with D perhaps matching TRBD2 (5 bases). The CDR3 extends over 15 amino acids. V lost 9 bases and J lost 5, with 21 bases in between. From germline, CDR1 is KGHDR and CDR2 SFDVKD. CDR3 amino acids: CATEIGSPGFETQYF. The CDR3 region has the DNA TGTGCCACCGAGATTGGGTCACCGGGGTTTGAGACCCAGTACTTC.

Comments on this clone: Other nucleotide sequences in the sample specify the same CDR3. The chain's CDR3 is CASSSQGNTEAFF. CDR3 coding DNA: TGTGCCAGCAGTTCACAGGGGAACACTGAAGCTTTCTTT. V usage is TRBV7-3 and J usage is TRBJ1-1, with D possibly matching TRBD1 (6 bases). The CDR3 is made up of 13 amino acids. The V end lost 6 bases, the J end lost 1 base, and 9 bases lay between the germline ends. Germline CDR1 and CDR2: SGHTA and FQGTGA.